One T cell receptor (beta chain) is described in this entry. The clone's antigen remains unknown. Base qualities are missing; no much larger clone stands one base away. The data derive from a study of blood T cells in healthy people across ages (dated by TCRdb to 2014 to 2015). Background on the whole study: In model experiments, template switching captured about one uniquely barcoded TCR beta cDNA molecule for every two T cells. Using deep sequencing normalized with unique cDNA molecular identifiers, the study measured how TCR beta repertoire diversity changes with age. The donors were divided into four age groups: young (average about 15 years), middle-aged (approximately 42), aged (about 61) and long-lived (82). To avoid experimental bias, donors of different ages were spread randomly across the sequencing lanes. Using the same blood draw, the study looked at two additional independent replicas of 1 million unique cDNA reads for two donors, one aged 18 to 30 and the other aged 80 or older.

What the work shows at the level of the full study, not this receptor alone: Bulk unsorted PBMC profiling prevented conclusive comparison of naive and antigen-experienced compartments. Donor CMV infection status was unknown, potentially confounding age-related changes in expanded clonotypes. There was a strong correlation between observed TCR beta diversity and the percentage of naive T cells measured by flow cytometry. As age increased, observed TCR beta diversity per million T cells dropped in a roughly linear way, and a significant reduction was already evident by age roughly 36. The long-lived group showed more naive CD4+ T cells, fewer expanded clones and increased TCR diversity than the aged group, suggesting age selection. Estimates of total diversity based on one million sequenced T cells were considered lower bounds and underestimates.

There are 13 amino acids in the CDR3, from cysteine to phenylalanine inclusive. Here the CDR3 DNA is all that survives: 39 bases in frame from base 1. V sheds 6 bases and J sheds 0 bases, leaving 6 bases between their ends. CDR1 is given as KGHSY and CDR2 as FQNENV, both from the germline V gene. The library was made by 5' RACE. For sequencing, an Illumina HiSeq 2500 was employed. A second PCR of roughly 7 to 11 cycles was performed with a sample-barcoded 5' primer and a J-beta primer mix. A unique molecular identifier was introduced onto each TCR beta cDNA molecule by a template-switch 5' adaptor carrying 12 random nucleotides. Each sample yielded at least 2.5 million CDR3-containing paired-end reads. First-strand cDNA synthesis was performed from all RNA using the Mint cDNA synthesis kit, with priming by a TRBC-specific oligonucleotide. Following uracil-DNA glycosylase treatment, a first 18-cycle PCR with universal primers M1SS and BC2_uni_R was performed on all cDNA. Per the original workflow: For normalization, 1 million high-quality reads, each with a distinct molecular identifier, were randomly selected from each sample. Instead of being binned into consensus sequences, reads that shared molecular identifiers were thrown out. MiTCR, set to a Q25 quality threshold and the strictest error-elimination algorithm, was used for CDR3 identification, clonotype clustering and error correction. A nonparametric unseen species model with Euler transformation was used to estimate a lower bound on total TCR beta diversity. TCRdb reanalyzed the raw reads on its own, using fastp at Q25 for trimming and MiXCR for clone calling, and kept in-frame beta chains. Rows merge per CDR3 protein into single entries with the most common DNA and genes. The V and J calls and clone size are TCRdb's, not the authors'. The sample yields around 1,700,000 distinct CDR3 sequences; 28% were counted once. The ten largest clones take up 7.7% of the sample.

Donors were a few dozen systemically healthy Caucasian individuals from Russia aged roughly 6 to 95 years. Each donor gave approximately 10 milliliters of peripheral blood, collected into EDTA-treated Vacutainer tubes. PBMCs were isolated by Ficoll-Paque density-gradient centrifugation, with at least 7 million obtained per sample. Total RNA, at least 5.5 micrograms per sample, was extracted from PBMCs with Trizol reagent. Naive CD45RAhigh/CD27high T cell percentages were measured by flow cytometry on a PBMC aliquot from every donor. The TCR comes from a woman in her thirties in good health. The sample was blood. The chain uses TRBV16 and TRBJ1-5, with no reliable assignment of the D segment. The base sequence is TGTGCCAGCAGACCGAATAGCAATCAGCCCCAGCATTTT. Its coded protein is CASRPNSNQPQHF.